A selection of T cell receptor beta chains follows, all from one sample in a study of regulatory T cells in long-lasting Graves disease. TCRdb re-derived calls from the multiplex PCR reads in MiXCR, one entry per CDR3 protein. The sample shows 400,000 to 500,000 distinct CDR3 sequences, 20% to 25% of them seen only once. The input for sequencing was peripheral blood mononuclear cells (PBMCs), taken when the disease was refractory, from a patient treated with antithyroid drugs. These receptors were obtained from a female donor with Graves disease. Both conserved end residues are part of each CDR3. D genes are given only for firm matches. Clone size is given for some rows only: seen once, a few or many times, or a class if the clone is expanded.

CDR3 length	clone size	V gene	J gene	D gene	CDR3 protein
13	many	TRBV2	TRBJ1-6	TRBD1	CASKGQGHSPLHF
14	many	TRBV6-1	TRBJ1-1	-	CASSEQGTNTEAFF
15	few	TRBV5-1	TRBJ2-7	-	CASSLDPGSVYEQYF
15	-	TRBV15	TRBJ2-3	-	CATSRERHYTDTQYF
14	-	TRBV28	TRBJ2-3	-	CASSPGQGTDTQYF
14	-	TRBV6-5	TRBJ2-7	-	CASSYNLGTYEQYF
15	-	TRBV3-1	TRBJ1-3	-	CASSHKGRYGNTIYF
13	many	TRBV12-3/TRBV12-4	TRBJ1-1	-	CASTLGGDTEAFF
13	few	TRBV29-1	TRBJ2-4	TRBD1	CSGTGGAKNIQYF
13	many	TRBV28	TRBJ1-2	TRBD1	CASGDSTGATIIF
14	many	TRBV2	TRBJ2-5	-	CASSEDPGSETQYF
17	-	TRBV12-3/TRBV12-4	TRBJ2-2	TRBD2	CASIKSVMGGSPGELFF
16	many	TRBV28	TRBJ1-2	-	CASSLQSDTLASGYTF
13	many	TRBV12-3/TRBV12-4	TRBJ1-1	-	CASSFGGNTEAFF
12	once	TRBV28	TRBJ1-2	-	CASSQDFYGYTF
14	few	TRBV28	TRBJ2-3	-	CASSLWDGTDTQYF
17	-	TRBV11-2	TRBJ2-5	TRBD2	CASSQPLGLAGSETQYF
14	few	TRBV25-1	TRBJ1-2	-	CASSEGDGDYGYTF
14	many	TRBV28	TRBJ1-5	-	CASSPGGVNQPQHF
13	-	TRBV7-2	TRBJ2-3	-	CASSPALQDTQYF
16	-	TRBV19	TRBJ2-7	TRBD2	CASSAAGGPSIYEQYF
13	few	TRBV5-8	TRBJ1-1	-	CASSFSTVTEAFF
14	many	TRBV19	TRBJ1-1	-	CASSIDGENTEAFF
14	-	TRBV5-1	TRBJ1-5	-	CASSLEGGFQPQHF
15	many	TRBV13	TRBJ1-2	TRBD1	CASSSGTAIHYGYTF
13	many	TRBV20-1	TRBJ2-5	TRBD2	CSAFSSGSSTQYF
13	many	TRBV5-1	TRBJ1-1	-	CASSYDRDTEAFF
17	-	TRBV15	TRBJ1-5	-	CATSRAGGERINQPQHF